This TCR beta chain stems from a study of CD8 T cells in Susac syndrome. RNA was extracted with the RNeasy kit, and a quantity of about 0.45 to 1 ug was reverse transcribed using random hexamers. MiXCR, run by TCRdb on the immunoSEQ multiplex PCR reads, gives a single entry per CDR3 protein. The table shows some 450,000 distinct CDR3 sequences, with approximately 85% occurring only once. While CD8+ and CD4+ T cells were isolated negatively, TEMRA cells were enriched by FACS. The CDR3 contains 17 residues. CDR1 MGHRA and CDR2 YSYEKL come from the germline V gene. Trimming removed 2 bases from V and 0 bases from J, with 16 bases in between.

The rearrangement uses TRBV4-1 and TRBJ1-1; TRBD1 is a possible D gene (6 bases). The origin of this receptor is a human donor with multiple sclerosis. What was sequenced was CD8+ T cells from PBMCs. Written as DNA, the CDR3 is TGCGCCAGCAGCCAAACTCGGCAGGGGCGAATGAACACTGAAGCTTTCTTT. Protein product: CASSQTRQGRMNTEAFF.